Each of the 28 T cell receptor beta chains below was sequenced from the same sample in a study of blood T cells in healthy people across ages. The authors ran a second PCR of about 7 to 12 cycles using a sample-barcoded 5' primer and a J-beta primer mix. TCRdb itself ran the 5' RACE reads through MiXCR, one entry per CDR3 protein. Among some 690,000 distinct CDR3 sequences listed, 22% were seen once. The specimen sequenced was blood. These TCRs come from a man between 65 and 80 years old in good health.

V is TRBV12-3 or TRBV12-4 and J is TRBJ2-3, with TRBD2 identical over 8 bases. This CDR3 region has 18 residues. Losses at the gene ends were 0 bases for V and 0 bases for J; bases not matched to a gene: 8. In nucleotides, the CDR3 is TGTGCCAGCAGTTTAGCGATCGGGGGGGGACTAAGCACAGATACGCAGTATTTT. Protein sequence: CASSLAIGGGLSTDTQYF.

This clonotype has only a few counts. This chain joins TRBV29-1 and TRBJ1-1, with D perhaps matching TRBD1 (6 bases). From germline, CDR1 is SQVTM and CDR2 ANQGSEA. V was shortened by 6 bases and J by 1 base, with 15 bases between the two germline ends. CDR3 length: 14 amino acids. CDR3 protein: CSVARGGPNTEAFF. CDR3 DNA: TGCAGCGTGGCTAGGGGGGGACCGAACACTGAAGCTTTCTTT.

This clonotype was picked up a small number of times. This chain uses TRBV6-1 with TRBJ2-7; no firm D call. CDR1 MNHNS and CDR2 SASEGT come from the germline V gene. V was clipped by 11 bases and J by 4 bases, with 18 bases between them. This CDR3 has 13 amino acids. The CDR3 nucleotides read TGTGCCGGAAAACGCGAAAGGGTGTACGAGCAGTACGTC. Its translation: CAGKRERVYEQYV.

With respect to this clonotype: One junction end disagrees with the germline gene, perhaps due to a read error. The chain links TRBV5-1 to TRBJ1-6, with 7 bases identical to TRBD1. The CDR3 length is 14 residues. CDR1 and CDR2 (germline): SGHRS, YFSETQ. The CDR3 reads CASSFRQGESPLPF. CDR3 bases: TGCGCCAGCAGCTTTAGACAGGGAGAATCACCCCTCCCCTTT.

This clonotype came up a few times. This CDR3 reads CSANRDRVHEQYF. The CDR3 nucleotides read TGCAGTGCAAACCGGGACAGGGTCCACGAGCAGTACTTC. This sequence joins TRBV20-1 and TRBJ2-1; 9 bases map to TRBD1. The J call is doubtful: the DNA matches TRBJ2-7 better. Germline lookup yields CDR1 DFQATT and CDR2 SNEGSKA (reference sequence). The CDR3 length is 13 residues.

The chain uses TRBV6-1 and TRBJ2-1; 10 nucleotides match TRBD2. V gave up 4 bases and J gave up 2 bases; unmatched junction bases: 11. The CDR3 length is 18 residues. The V gene's germline CDR1 is MNHNS and CDR2 SASEGT. The CDR3, as DNA: TGTGCCAGCAGTGGGACAGGTGTACTAGCGGGACCCTACAATGAGCAGTTCTTC. Protein product: CASSGTGVLAGPYNEQFF.

With respect to this clonotype: One junction end does not reproduce the germline sequence, and a read error may be involved. The CDR3 loop reads CASSPGTNPRETQHF. The CDR3 nucleotides read TGTGCCAGCAGCCCCGGGACTAACCCCAGAGAGACCCAGCACTTC. The chain uses TRBV4-2 and TRBJ2-5; the match to TRBD2 covers 7 bases. The germline gives CDR1 LGHNA, CDR2 YNFKEQ. The CDR3 extends over 15 amino acids.

The V gene is TRBV9, the J gene TRBJ1-2; tentatively, D is TRBD1 (6 bases). V dropped 1 base and J dropped 13 bases, with 20 bases sitting between them. The CDR3 length is 14 residues. Germline V gene sequence: CDR1 SGDLS, CDR2 YYNGEE. The CDR3: CASSVRQDLDLCTF. The DNA of the CDR3 is TGTGCCAGCAGCGTACGACAGGACCTTGATTTATGCACCTTC.

The chain has TRBV12-3 or TRBV12-4 and TRBJ1-5, with D perhaps TRBD1 (5 bases). This CDR3 spans 14 amino acids. Trimming stripped 5 bases from V and 6 bases from J, with 14 bases between. The CDR3 nucleotides read TGTGCCAGCAGTCCCCGAAGGGGAGGTCAGCCCCAGCATTTT. Its translation is CASSPRRGGQPQHF.

There are many counts of this clonotype. The chain uses TRBV11-2 and TRBJ2-3; 8 positions agree with TRBD1. After removal of 3 bases from V and 3 bases from J, the junction contained 8 bases not matched to a gene. This CDR3 has 16 amino acids. The germline CDR1 and CDR2 sequences are SGHAT and FQNNGV. The CDR3 spells CASSFLGQGGTDTQYF. Here the CDR3 DNA reads TGTGCCAGCAGCTTCCTAGGACAGGGAGGAACAGATACGCAGTATTTT.

This clonotype showed up many times. J is TRBJ2-7 and V is TRBV7-2, with 8 bases fitting TRBD2. Germline V lookup: CDR1 SGHTA, CDR2 FQGNSA. V shed 0 bases and J 3 bases; nucleotides not matched to a gene: 1. This CDR3 has 14 residues. The CDR3 region is CASSLASGSYEQYV. CDR3 DNA: TGTGCCAGCAGCTTAGCCAGCGGGAGCTACGAGCAGTACGTC.

This clonotype was seen more than once but under ten times. V and J are TRBV20-1 and TRBJ1-2, with D perhaps matching TRBD1 (5 bases). The germline V gene encodes CDR1 DFQATT and CDR2 SNEGSKA (reference sequence). V lost 0 bases and J lost 8, with 13 bases in between. The CDR3 spans 13 residues. As DNA, the CDR3 is TGCAGTGCTAGAGATCGAGGGGCCTTGGGCTACACCTTC. This encodes CSARDRGALGYTF.

The genes are TRBV6-2 or TRBV6-3 and TRBJ2-5; TRBD2 is a possible D gene (6 bases). The J call is uncertain, as TRBJ2-1 better fits the DNA end. Germline V gene lookup returns CDR1 MNHEY and CDR2 SVGEGT. The length of the CDR3 is 12 residues. This CDR3 is CASPPGRNEQFF. In DNA, the CDR3 is TGTGCCAGCCCCCCGGGGAGGAATGAGCAGTTCTTC.

A remark on this clonotype: One end of the junction does not line up with germline, which may come from a read error. The chain is built from TRBV7-7 and TRBJ2-1; D is tentatively TRBD1 or TRBD2 (7 bases each). Germline lookup yields CDR1 SSHAT and CDR2 FNYEAQ (reference sequence). The CDR3 runs 15 residues. CDR3 sequence: CASGLVRGEGGEQFF. DNA for the CDR3: TGTGCCAGCGGCTTAGTCAGGGGGGAGGGCGGTGAGCAGTTCTTC. Supplemented by reference TRBV7-7 and TRBJ2-1, the full variable domain reads GAGVSQSPRYKVTKRGQDVTLRCDPISSHATLYWYQQALGQGPEFLTYFNYEAQPDKSGLPSDRFSAERPEGSISTLTIQRTEQRDSAMYRCASGLVRGEGGEQFFGPGTRLTVL.

The chain joins TRBV12-3 or TRBV12-4 to TRBJ2-5; TRBD2 matches at 8 bases. With 6 bases clipped from V and 5 bases from J, the junction kept 14 bases outside the gene matches. This CDR3 is built from 16 residues. The CDR3 sequence: CASSPPFSGVLETQYF. The CDR3 DNA is TGTGCCAGCAGCCCTCCCTTTAGCGGGGTGCTTGAGACCCAGTACTTC.

This chain links TRBV5-1 with TRBJ2-7; D possibly matches TRBD1 or TRBD2 (5 bases each). Germline V gives CDR1 SGHRS, CDR2 YFSETQ. This CDR3 comprises 15 residues. V lost 4 bases to trimming and J lost 0 bases, with 14 bases between them. CDR3 nucleotide sequence: TGCGCCAGCAGCCGGGACGGTGGGGGCTCCTACGAGCAGTACTTC. Translated, it gives CASSRDGGGSYEQYF.

This clonotype was found a few times. The rearrangement joins TRBV20-1 to TRBJ1-4; 7 bases match TRBD1. V lost 3 bases to trimming and J lost 3 bases; unmatched junction nucleotides: 13. This CDR3 has 17 residues. Germline V CDR1 and CDR2: DFQATT, SNEGSKA (reference sequence). As DNA, the CDR3 is TGCAGTGCTAGTGACCAGGGGGACAGCGGATCTAATGAAAAACTGTTTTTT. Translation: CSASDQGDSGSNEKLFF.

The J gene is TRBJ1-3, the V gene TRBV27, with a possible D match to TRBD1 (6 bases). CDR1 and CDR2 from the germline V gene are MNHEY and SMNVEV (reference sequence). Deletions cut 5 bases from V and 5 bases from J, with 16 bases between. The CDR3 has 15 residues. The CDR3 bases are TGTGCCAGCAGTCCACAGGGACGGCCCCGAAACACCATATATTTT. Protein product: CASSPQGRPRNTIYF.

In DNA form, the CDR3 reads TGCAGTGCTAGAGCTCACATGGGCCAGGCCAATCAGCCCCAGCATTTT. Amino acid sequence: CSARAHMGQANQPQHF. The chain employs TRBV20-1 and TRBJ1-5; D gene uncertain. The CDR3 has 16 amino acids. Per the germline V gene, CDR1 is DFQATT and CDR2 is SNEGSKA (reference sequence). Trimming stripped 1 base from V and 3 bases from J, with 16 bases between.

In nucleotides, the CDR3 is TGCGCCAGCAGCGAACCCGACTTCGGGGACACTGAAGCTTTCTTT. Translating it yields CASSEPDFGDTEAFF. The rearrangement uses TRBV4-1 and TRBJ1-1, with D uncertain. V lost 5 bases, J lost 3 bases, and 16 bases lay in between. CDR1 and CDR2 (germline): MGHRA, YSYEKL. The CDR3 is 15 residues long.

The chain joins TRBV2 to TRBJ2-1, with D possibly TRBD2 on 7 matching bases. From germline, CDR1 is SNHLY and CDR2 FYNNEI. This CDR3 region has 14 residues. Trimming removed 4 bases at V and 6 bases at J, with 13 bases between. The chain's CDR3 is CASSAGGGSNEQFF. In nucleotides, the CDR3 is TGTGCCAGCAGTGCGGGGGGCGGGTCCAATGAGCAGTTCTTC.

This clonotype was observed a handful of times. The CDR3 here is CASRPGTGAEKLFF. CDR3 sequence (DNA): TGTGCCAGCAGGCCCGGGACAGGGGCTGAAAAACTGTTTTTT. The gene calls are TRBV12-3 or TRBV12-4 and TRBJ1-4, with TRBD1 matching 10 bases. The CDR3 covers 14 residues. V was pared by 6 bases and J by 7 bases, with 5 bases of the junction left unmatched.

The genes are TRBV29-1 and TRBJ2-7; 8 bases fit TRBD1. J was trimmed by 2 bases and V by 4 bases; bases with no gene match: 10. The CDR3 has 15 residues. In germline, CDR1 is SQVTM, CDR2 ANQGSEA. CDR3 in amino acids: CSVVPGGRNPYEQYF. CDR3 nucleotide sequence: TGCAGCGTTGTCCCAGGGGGCAGGAACCCCTACGAGCAGTACTTC.

This chain uses TRBV12-3 or TRBV12-4 with TRBJ2-7, with 8 bases fitting TRBD1. The trim removed 2 bases at V and 1 base at J, leaving 4 bases unmatched. This CDR3 has 15 residues. The CDR3 DNA reads as TGTGCCAGCAGTTTAAGGGACAGGCCTTCCTACGAGCAGTACTTC. Protein sequence: CASSLRDRPSYEQYF.

This rearrangement joins TRBV12-3 or TRBV12-4 to TRBJ1-2, with D unresolved. Trimming removed 10 bases at V and 8 bases at J, with 11 bases between. The length of the CDR3 is 10 residues. CDR3 residues: CATGREGYTF. CDR3 sequence (DNA): TGTGCCACCGGGAGGGAGGGCTACACCTTC.

This clonotype was seen a handful of times. The chain joins TRBV20-1 to TRBJ2-3, with TRBD2 matching over 7 bases. CDR1 is DFQATT, CDR2 SNEGSKA, per germline (reference sequence). Unmatched junction bases numbered 7, after V lost 2 bases and J lost 5 bases. The CDR3 is 14 amino acids. The CDR3 bases are TGCAGTGCTAGACATGCGGGGGTGGGAGATACGCAGTATTTT. It translates to CSARHAGVGDTQYF.

The rearrangement joins TRBV6-5 to TRBJ1-1, with D possibly matching TRBD1 (6 bases). The CDR3 is made up of 17 amino acids. Trimming stripped 7 bases from V and 4 bases from J, with 25 bases between. Germline CDR1 is MNHEY and CDR2 is SVGAGI. The CDR3 loop is CASTTRSQGNLSTEAFF. CDR3 nucleotides: TGTGCCAGCACCACGAGGTCACAGGGCAATCTTAGCACTGAAGCTTTCTTT.

The chain combines TRBV7-2 with TRBJ2-4; no clear D. V was shortened by 1 base and J by 0 bases, with 7 bases between the two germline ends. The CDR3 extends over 15 amino acids. Germline CDR1 reads SGHTA; CDR2 reads FQGNSA. CDR3 coding DNA: TGTGCCAGCAGCTTAGTTGACCCAGCCAAAAACATTCAGTACTTC. Translated, it gives CASSLVDPAKNIQYF.